The rows below give T cell receptor beta chains drawn from one sample of a study of somatic mutations in cytotoxic T cells in rheumatoid arthritis. Sequencing was performed with immunoSEQ multiplex PCR; in TCRdb, only in-frame clones are kept and a portion is missing. Of approximately 5,500 clones detected, almost 80% appear once; the ten largest clones hold about 28%. Sequenced input: CD8+ T cells sorted from blood. The receptors derive from an adult with rheumatoid arthritis. Both conserved end residues are part of each CDR3. A D gene is named only where the DNA matches it firmly. Where a row states a size, it is once, few, many or the class of an expanded clone; other rows omit it.

j_call,clone_size,v_call,d_call,cdr3_nt,cdr3_aa
TRBJ1-2,.,TRBV28,.,TGTGCCAGCAGTTTTACAGGGTTGAGCTATGGCTACACCTTC,CASSFTGLSYGYTF
TRBJ1-5,.,TRBV9,.,TGTGCCAGCAGCGTAGTTGGGAATAGCAATCAGCCCCAGCATTTT,CASSVVGNSNQPQHF
TRBJ1-3,.,TRBV4-1,.,TGCGCCAGCAGCCAACCGGAGCAGGGTGGAGGAAACACCATATATTTT,CASSQPEQGGGNTIYF
TRBJ2-2,few,TRBV9,.,TGTGCCAGCAGCGCCCCGGGTTCCGGGGAGCTGTTTTTT,CASSAPGSGELFF
TRBJ2-2,.,TRBV6-6,TRBD1,TGTGCCAGCAGGGATGGACAGGGGAACACCGGGGAGCTGTTTTTT,CASRDGQGNTGELFF
TRBJ2-5,.,TRBV11-2,.,TGTGCCAGCAGCTTCCCCTTAGAAGAGACCCAGTACTTC,CASSFPLEETQYF
TRBJ1-2,medium-sized,TRBV5-5,.,TGTGCCAGCAGCCAATATGTGGATAGGGACACCTTC,CASSQYVDRDTF
TRBJ2-7,once,TRBV29-1,.,TGCAGCGTTGAATTTTCGGGGGCCGAGCAGTACTTC,CSVEFSGAEQYF
TRBJ2-7,.,TRBV27,.,TGTGCCACCTCGGGGGGGGCAAGGTTCGGGACAGGGAAATCCTACGAGCAGTACTTC,CATSGGARFGTGKSYEQYF
TRBJ1-2,.,TRBV7-2,.,TGTGCCAGCAGCTTAGGTGGGTTCGGCTATGGCTACACCTTC,CASSLGGFGYGYTF